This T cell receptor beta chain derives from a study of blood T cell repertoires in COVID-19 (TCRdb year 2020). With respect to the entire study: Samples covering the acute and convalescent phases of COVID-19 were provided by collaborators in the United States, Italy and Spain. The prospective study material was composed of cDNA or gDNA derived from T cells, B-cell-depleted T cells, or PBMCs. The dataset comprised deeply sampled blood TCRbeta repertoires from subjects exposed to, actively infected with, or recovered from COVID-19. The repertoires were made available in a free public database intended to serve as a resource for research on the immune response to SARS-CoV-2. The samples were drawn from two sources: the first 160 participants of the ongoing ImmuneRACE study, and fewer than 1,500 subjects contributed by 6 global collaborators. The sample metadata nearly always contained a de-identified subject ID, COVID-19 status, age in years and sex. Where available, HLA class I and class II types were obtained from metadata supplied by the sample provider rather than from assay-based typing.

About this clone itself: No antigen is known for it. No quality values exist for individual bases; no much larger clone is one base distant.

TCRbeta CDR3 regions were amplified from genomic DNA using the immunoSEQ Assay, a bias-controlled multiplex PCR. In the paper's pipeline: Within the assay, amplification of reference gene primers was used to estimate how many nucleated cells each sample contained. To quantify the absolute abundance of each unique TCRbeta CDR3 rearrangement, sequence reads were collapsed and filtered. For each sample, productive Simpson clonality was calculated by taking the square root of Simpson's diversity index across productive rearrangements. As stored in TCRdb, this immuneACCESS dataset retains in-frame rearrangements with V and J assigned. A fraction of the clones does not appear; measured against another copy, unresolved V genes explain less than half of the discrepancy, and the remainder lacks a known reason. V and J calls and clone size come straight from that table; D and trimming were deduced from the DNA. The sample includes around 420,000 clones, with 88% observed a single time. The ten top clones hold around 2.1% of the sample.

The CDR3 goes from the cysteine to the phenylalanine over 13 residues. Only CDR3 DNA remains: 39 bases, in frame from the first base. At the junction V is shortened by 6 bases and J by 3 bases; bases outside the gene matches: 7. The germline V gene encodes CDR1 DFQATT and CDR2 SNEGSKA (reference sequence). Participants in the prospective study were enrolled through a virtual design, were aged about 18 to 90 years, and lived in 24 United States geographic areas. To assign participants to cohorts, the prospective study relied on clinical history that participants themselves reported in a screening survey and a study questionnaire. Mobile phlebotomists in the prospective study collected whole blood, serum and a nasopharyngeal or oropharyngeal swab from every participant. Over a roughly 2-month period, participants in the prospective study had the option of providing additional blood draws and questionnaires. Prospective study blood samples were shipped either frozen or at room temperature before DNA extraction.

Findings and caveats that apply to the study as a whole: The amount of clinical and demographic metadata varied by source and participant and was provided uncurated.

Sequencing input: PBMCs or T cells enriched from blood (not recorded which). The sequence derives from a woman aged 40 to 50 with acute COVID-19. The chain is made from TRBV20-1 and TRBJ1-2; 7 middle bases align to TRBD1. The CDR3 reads CSASSGGDYGYTF. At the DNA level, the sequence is TGCAGTGCCAGTTCAGGGGGTGACTATGGCTACACCTTC.